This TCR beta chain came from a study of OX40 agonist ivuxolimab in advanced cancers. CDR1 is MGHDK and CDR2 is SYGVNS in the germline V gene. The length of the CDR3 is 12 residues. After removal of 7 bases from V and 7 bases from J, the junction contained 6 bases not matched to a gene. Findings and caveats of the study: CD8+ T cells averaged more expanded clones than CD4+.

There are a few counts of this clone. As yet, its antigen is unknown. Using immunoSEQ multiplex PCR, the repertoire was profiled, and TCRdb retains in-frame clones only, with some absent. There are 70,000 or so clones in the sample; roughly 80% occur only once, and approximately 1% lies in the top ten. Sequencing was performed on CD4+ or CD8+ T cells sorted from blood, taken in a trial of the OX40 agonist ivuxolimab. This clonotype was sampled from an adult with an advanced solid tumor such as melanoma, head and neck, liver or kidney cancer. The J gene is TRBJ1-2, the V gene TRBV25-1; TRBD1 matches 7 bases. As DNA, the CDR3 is TGTGCCAGCACGGCAGGGGGAGGTGGCTACACCTTC. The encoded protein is CASTAGGGGYTF.